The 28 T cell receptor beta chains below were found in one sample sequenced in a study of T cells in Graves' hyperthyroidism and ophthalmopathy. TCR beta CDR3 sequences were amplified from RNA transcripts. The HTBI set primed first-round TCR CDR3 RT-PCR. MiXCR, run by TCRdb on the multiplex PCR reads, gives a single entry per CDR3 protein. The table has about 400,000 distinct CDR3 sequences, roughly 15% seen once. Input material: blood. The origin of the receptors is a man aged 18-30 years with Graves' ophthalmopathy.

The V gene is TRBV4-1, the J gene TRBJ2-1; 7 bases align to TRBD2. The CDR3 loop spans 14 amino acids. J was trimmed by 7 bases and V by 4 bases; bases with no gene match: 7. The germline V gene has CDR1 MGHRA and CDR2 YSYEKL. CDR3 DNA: TGCGCCAGCAGCCCCGGGGACTACTCTAATGAGCAGTTCTTC. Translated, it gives CASSPGDYSNEQFF.

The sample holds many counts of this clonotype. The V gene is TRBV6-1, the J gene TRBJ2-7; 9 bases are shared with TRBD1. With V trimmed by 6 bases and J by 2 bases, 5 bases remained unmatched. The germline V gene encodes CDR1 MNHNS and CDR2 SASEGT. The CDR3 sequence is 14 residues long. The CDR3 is CASRGQGITYEQYF. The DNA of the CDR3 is TGTGCCAGCAGGGGACAGGGCATCACCTACGAGCAGTACTTC.

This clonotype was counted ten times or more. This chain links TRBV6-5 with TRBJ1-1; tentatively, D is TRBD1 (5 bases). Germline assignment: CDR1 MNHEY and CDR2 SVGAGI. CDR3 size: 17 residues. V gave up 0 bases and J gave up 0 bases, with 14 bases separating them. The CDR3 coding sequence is TGTGCCAGCAGTTACTCAACCGGGACGGAAATGAACACTGAAGCTTTCTTT. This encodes CASSYSTGTEMNTEAFF.

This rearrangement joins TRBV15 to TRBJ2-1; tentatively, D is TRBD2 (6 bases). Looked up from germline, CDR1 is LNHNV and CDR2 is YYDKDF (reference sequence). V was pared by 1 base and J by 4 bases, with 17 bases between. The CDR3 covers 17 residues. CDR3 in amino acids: CATSRVGGLRIYNEQFF. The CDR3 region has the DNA TGTGCCACCAGCAGAGTTGGGGGACTGCGAATTTACAATGAGCAGTTCTTC.

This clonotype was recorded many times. CDR3 nucleotides: TGCAGTGCTAGACAACACCATCTAGCGGGAGGGCCGGCCTACAATGAGCAGTTCTTC. Its protein is CSARQHHLAGGPAYNEQFF. The rearrangement uses TRBV20-1 and TRBJ2-1, with 12 bases identical to TRBD2. V shed 2 bases and J 2 bases; nucleotides not matched to a gene: 13. The CDR3 sequence is 19 residues long. Germline loops: CDR1 DFQATT, CDR2 SNEGSKA (reference sequence).

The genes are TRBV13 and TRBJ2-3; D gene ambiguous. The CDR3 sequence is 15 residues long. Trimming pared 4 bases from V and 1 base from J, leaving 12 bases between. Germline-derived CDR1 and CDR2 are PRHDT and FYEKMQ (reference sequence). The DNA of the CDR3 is TGTGCCAGCAGCTCCCCCCGTGCAGGCACAGATACGCAGTATTTT. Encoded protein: CASSSPRAGTDTQYF. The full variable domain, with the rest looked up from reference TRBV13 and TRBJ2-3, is AAGVIQSPRHLIKEKRETATLKCYPIPRHDTVYWYQQGPGQDPQFLISFYEKMQSDKGSIPDRFSAQQFSDYHSELNMSSLELGDSALYFCASSSPRAGTDTQYFGPGTRLTVL.

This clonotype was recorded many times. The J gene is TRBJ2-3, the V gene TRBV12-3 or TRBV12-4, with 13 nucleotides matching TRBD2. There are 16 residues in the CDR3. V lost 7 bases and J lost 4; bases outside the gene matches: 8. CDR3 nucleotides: TGTGCCAGCAAGTTTACTAGCGGGGGGGGCGCAGATACGCAGTATTTT. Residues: CASKFTSGGGADTQYF.

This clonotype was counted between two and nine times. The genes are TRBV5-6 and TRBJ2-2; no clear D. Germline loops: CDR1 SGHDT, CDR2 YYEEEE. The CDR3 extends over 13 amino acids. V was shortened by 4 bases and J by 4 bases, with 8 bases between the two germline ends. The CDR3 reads CASSASSTGELFF. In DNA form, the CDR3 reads TGTGCCAGCAGCGCGTCGAGCACCGGGGAGCTGTTTTTT.

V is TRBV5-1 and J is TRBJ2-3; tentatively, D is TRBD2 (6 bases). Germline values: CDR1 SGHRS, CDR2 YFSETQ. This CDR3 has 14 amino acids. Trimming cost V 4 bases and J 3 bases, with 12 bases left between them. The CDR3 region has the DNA TGCGCCAGCAGCGCATGGACTACAACAGATACGCAGTATTTT. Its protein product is CASSAWTTTDTQYF. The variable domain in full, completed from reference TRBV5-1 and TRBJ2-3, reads KAGVTQTPRYLIKTRGQQVTLSCSPISGHRSVSWYQQTPGQGLQFLFEYFSETQRNKGNFPGRFSGRQFSNSRSEMNVSTLELGDSALYLCASSAWTTTDTQYFGPGTRLTVL.

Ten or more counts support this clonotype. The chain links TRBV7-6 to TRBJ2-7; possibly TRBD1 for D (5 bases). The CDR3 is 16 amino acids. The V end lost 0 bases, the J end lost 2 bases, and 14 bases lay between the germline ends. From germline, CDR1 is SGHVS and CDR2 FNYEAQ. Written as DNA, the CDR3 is TGTGCCAGCAGCTTAGCGCCAGGGATGTCCACCTACGAGCAGTACTTC. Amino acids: CASSLAPGMSTYEQYF.

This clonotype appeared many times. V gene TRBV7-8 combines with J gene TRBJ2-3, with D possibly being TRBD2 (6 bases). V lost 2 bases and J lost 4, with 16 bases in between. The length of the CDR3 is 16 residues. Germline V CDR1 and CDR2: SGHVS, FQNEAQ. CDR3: CASSLRRGVGPDTQYF. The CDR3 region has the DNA TGTGCCAGCAGCTTAAGGCGGGGCGTGGGCCCAGATACGCAGTATTTT.

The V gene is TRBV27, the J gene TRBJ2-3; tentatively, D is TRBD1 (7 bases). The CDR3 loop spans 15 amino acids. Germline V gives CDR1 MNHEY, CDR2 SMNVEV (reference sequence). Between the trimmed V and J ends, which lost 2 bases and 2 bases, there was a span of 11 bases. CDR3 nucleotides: TGTGCCAGCAGTTTAAGACAGGGACTCACAGATACGCAGTATTTT. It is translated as CASSLRQGLTDTQYF.

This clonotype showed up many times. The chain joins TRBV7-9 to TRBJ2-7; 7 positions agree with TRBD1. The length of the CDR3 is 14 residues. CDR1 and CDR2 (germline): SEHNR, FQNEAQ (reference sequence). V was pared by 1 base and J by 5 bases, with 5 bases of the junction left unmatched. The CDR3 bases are TGTGCCAGCAGCTTAGAGACAGGGAACCACGAGCAGTACTTC. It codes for CASSLETGNHEQYF.

The CDR3 coding sequence is TGCGCCAGCAGTGAGCTACTTGGCACTGAAGCTTTCTTT. This translates into CASSELLGTEAFF. The J gene is TRBJ1-1, the V gene TRBV10-1; D is uncertain. This CDR3 is 13 amino acids long. Germline V gene data show CDR1 as WNHNN and CDR2 as SYGVQD (reference sequence). The V end lost 2 bases, the J end lost 4 bases, and 8 bases lay between the germline ends.

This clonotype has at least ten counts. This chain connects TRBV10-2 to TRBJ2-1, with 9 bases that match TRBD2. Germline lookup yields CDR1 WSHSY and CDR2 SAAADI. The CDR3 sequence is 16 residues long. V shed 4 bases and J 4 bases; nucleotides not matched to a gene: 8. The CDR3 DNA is TGCGCCAGCAGTGCGCCTCTAGCGGGAACATACAATGAGCAGTTCTTC. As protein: CASSAPLAGTYNEQFF.

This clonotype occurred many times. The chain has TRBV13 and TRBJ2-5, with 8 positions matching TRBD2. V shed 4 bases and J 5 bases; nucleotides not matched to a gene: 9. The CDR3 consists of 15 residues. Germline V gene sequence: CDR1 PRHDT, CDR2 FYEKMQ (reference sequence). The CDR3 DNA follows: TGTGCCAGCAGCTCCGGGCCGGGACTAGTGGAGACCCAGTACTTC. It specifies CASSSGPGLVETQYF.

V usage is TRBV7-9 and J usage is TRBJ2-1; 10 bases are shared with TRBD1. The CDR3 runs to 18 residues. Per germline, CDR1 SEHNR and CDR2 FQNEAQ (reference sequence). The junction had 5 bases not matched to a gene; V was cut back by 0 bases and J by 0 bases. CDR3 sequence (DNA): TGTGCCAGCAGCTTAGCGGAGGGACAGGGGAGCTCCTACAATGAGCAGTTCTTC. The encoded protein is CASSLAEGQGSSYNEQFF.

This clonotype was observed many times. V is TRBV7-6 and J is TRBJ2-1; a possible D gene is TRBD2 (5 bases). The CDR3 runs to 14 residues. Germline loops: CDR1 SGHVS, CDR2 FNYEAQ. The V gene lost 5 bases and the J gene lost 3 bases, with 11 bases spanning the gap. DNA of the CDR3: TGTGCCAGCAGCCAGAGGGTAGTCTACAATGAGCAGTTCTTC. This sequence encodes CASSQRVVYNEQFF.

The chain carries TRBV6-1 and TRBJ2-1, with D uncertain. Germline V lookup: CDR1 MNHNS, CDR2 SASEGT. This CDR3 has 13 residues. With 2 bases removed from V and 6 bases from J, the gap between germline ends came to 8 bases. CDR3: CASSERWVNEQFF. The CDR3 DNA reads TGTGCCAGCAGTGAAAGGTGGGTCAATGAGCAGTTCTTC.

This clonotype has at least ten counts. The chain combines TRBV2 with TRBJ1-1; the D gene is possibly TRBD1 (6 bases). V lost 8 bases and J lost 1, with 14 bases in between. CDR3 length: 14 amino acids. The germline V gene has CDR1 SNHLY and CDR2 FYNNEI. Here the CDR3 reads CASRYGTQNTEAFF. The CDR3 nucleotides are TGTGCCAGCCGATACGGGACACAGAACACTGAAGCTTTCTTT.

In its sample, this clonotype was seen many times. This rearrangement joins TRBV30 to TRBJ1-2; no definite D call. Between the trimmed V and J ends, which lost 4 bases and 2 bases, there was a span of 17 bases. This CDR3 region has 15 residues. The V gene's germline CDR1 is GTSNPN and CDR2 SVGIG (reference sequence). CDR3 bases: TGTGCCTGGAATCCCCCAGCCAGTACAAACTATGGCTACACCTTC. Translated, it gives CAWNPPASTNYGYTF. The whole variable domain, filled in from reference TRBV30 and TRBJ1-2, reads SQTIHQWPATLVQPVGSPLSLECTVEGTSNPNLYWYRQAAGRGLQLLFYSVGIGQISSEVPQNLSASRPQDRQFILSSKKLLLSDSGFYLCAWNPPASTNYGYTFGSGTRLTVV.

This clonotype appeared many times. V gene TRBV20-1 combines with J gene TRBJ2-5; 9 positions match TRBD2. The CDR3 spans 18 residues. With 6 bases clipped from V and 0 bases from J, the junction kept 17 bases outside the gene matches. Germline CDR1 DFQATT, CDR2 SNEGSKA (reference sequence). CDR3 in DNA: TGCAGTGCCGATGCGTTCTCCGGGACTAGCTCCAACCAAGAGACCCAGTACTTC. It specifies CSADAFSGTSSNQETQYF.

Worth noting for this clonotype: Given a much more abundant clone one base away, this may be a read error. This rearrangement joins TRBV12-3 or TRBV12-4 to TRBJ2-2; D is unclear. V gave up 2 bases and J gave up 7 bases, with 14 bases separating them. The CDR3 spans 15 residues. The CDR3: CASSLTGPLLGELFF. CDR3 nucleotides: TGTGCCAGCAGTTTAACCGGTCCTTTACTCGGGGAGCTGTTTTTT.

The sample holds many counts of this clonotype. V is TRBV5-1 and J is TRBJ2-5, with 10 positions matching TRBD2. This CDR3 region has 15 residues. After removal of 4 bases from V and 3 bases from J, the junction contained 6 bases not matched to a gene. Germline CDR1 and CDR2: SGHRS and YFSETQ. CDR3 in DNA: TGCGCCAGCAGCCCGGGACTAGCGAAGGAAGAGACCCAGTACTTC. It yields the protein CASSPGLAKEETQYF.

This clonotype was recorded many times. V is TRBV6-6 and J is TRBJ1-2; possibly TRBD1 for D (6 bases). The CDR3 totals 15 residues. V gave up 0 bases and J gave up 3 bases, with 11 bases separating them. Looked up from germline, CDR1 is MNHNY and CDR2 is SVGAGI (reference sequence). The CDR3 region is CASSYSQGWDYGYTF. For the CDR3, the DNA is TGTGCCAGCAGTTACTCCCAGGGGTGGGACTATGGCTACACCTTC.

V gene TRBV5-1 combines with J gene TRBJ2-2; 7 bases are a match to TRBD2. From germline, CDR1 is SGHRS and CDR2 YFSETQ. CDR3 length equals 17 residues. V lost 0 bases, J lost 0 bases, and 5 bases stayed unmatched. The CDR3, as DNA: TGCGCCAGCAGCTTGGCTCCTGGACTAGCGAACACCGGGGAGCTGTTTTTT. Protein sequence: CASSLAPGLANTGELFF.

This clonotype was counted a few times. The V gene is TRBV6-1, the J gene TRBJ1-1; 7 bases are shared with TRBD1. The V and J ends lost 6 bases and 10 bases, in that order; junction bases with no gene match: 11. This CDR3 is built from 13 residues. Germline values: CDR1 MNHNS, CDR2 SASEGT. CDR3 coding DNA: TGTGCCAGCAGGACCGGGACAGCCCTTCGAGCTTTCTTT. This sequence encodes CASRTGTALRAFF.

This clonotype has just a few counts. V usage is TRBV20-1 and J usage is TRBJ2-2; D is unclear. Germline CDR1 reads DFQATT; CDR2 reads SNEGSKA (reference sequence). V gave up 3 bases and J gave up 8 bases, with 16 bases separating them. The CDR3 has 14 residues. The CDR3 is CSASMGLGSGELFF. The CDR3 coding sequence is TGCAGTGCTAGTATGGGTTTAGGGTCGGGGGAGCTGTTTTTT.